Listed below are T cell receptor beta chains from one sample, sequenced in a study of cytomegalovirus exposure and HLA in healthy donors. Assay used: immunoSEQ multiplex PCR; TCRdb lists only in-frame clones, some missing. The table records 84,000 or so clones, approximately 56% of them present only once. The specimen sequenced was PBMCs. These receptors came from a woman aged 30 to 39 in good health and CMV-seropositive. The CDR3 runs from the conserved cysteine through the conserved F or W. Fields, in order: clone size, V gene, J gene, D gene, CDR3 DNA, CDR3 protein. D genes are given only for firm matches. Size is stated for part of the rows, as once, few or many counts, or as a class when the clone is expanded.

clone size: few
V gene: TRBV27
J gene: TRBJ1-4
D gene: .
CDR3 DNA: TGTGCCAGCAGTCTTAGAGTCCAGAAAAATGCGGGGCGTGAAACTAATGAAAAACTGTTTTTT
CDR3 protein: CASSLRVQKNAGRETNEKLFF

clone size: .
V gene: TRBV10-1
J gene: TRBJ1-3
D gene: TRBD1
CDR3 DNA: TGCGCCAGCAGCCCCGGGACAGCCTCTGGAAACACCATATATTTT
CDR3 protein: CASSPGTASGNTIYF

clone size: .
V gene: TRBV19
J gene: TRBJ1-5
D gene: TRBD1
CDR3 DNA: TGTGCCACGAAACAGGGGGACCAGCCCCAGCATTTT
CDR3 protein: CATKQGDQPQHF

clone size: .
V gene: TRBV7-9
J gene: TRBJ2-7
D gene: TRBD2
CDR3 DNA: TGTGCCAGCAGCTCTAGCGGAGTCCCCCGCGAGCAGTACTTC
CDR3 protein: CASSSSGVPREQYF

clone size: .
V gene: TRBV2
J gene: TRBJ2-2
D gene: TRBD1
CDR3 DNA: TGTGCCAGCAGTGAATTGGGGACAGGGACCGGGGAGCTGTTTTTT
CDR3 protein: CASSELGTGTGELFF

clone size: .
V gene: TRBV11-3
J gene: TRBJ2-1
D gene: TRBD1
CDR3 DNA: TGTGCCAGCAGCTCGACAGGGCGGGCGATCTTC
CDR3 protein: CASSSTGRAIF

clone size: .
V gene: TRBV12-5
J gene: TRBJ2-2
D gene: .
CDR3 DNA: TGTGCTAGTGGTTTGGTACCGACAGCCACCGGGGAGCTGTTTTTT
CDR3 protein: CASGLVPTATGELFF

clone size: .
V gene: TRBV7-9
J gene: TRBJ1-1
D gene: .
CDR3 DNA: TGTGCCAGCAGCCCCCGGGCGGGCCGTGAAGCTTTCTTT
CDR3 protein: CASSPRAGREAFF

clone size: .
V gene: TRBV6-6
J gene: TRBJ1-2
D gene: TRBD1
CDR3 DNA: TGTGCCAGCACCTTGGACAGGGCGGGGTATGGCTACCCCTTC
CDR3 protein: CASTLDRAGYGYPF

clone size: few
V gene: TRBV6-1
J gene: TRBJ1-2
D gene: .
CDR3 DNA: TGTGCCAGCAGTGTAACTAGGGTTGGAAACTATGGCTACCCCTTC
CDR3 protein: CASSVTRVGNYGYPF

clone size: .
V gene: TRBV6-5
J gene: TRBJ2-3
D gene: TRBD1
CDR3 DNA: TGTGCCAGCAGTTACACAGGGGGCCCGAGGGATACGCAGTATTTT
CDR3 protein: CASSYTGGPRDTQYF

clone size: .
V gene: TRBV4-2
J gene: TRBJ2-7
D gene: TRBD2
CDR3 DNA: TGTGCCAGCAGCCAAGAATCGGGTCGGGGGGTGACCTACGAGCAGTACTTC
CDR3 protein: CASSQESGRGVTYEQYF

clone size: .
V gene: TRBV4-3
J gene: TRBJ1-2
D gene: .
CDR3 DNA: TGCGCCAGCAGCCAAGAGGGAGGGCGGGGCTATGGCTACACCTTC
CDR3 protein: CASSQEGGRGYGYTF

clone size: few
V gene: TRBV6-6
J gene: TRBJ1-1
D gene: .
CDR3 DNA: TGTGCCAGCAGTTACGTGGGCCACACTGAAGCTTTCTTT
CDR3 protein: CASSYVGHTEAFF

clone size: .
V gene: TRBV2
J gene: TRBJ1-4
D gene: .
CDR3 DNA: TGTGCCAGCAGTGAGAGGACAGATAATGAAAAACTGTTTTTT
CDR3 protein: CASSERTDNEKLFF

clone size: few
V gene: TRBV28
J gene: TRBJ1-3
D gene: .
CDR3 DNA: TGTGCCAGCAGTTCGATCCAAGGGGAAAACACCATATATTTT
CDR3 protein: CASSSIQGENTIYF

clone size: once
V gene: TRBV4-3
J gene: TRBJ1-2
D gene: .
CDR3 DNA: TGCGCCAGCAGCCCGCAATACCCTAACGCTGGCGGTGGCTACACCTTC
CDR3 protein: CASSPQYPNAGGGYTF

clone size: .
V gene: TRBV5-1
J gene: TRBJ2-2
D gene: TRBD2
CDR3 DNA: TGCGCCAGCAGCTTGGCCGGGACTAGCGGGGGCCGTGAGACCGGGGAGCTGTTTTTT
CDR3 protein: CASSLAGTSGGRETGELFF

clone size: .
V gene: TRBV25-1
J gene: TRBJ2-2
D gene: TRBD2
CDR3 DNA: TGTGCCAGCAGTTCTACGACTAGCGGGGGGGCGCGCGCCGGGGAGCTGTTTTTT
CDR3 protein: CASSSTTSGGARAGELFF

clone size: few
V gene: TRBV21-1
J gene: TRBJ1-2
D gene: .
CDR3 DNA: TGTGCCAGCAGCCCCAGGGGCTCGAATGGCTACACCTTC
CDR3 protein: CASSPRGSNGYTF